The T cell receptor beta chain described here comes from a study of cytotoxic CD8 clonotypes in ibrutinib-treated CLL. Study at large: The sample average was 255,043 productive templates and fewer than 95,000 productive rearrangements.

Repertoires were generated with immunoSEQ multiplex PCR, while TCRdb's copy carries only in-frame clones and drops some. The sample shows 25,000 to 30,000 clones, around 63% of them seen only once. Germline CDR1 is LNHDA and CDR2 is SQIVND (reference sequence). The CDR3 length is 15 residues. Germline trimming cut 3 bases from V and 2 bases from J; bases unmatched to any gene: 6. This clone showed up just a few times. Material: PBMCs, obtained after 24 months of ibrutinib treatment. The receptor comes from a human donor with chronic lymphocytic leukemia. The chain carries TRBV19 and TRBJ1-2, with 7 nucleotides matching TRBD1. The CDR3 region has the DNA TGTGCCAGTAGTATGGGGACAGCGTTAAACTATGGCTACACCTTC. Protein product: CASSMGTALNYGYTF. The full variable domain, with the rest looked up from reference TRBV19 and TRBJ1-2, is DGGITQSPKYLFRKEGQNVTLSCEQNLNHDAMYWYRQDPGQGLRLIYYSQIVNDFQKGDIAEGYSVSREKKESFPLTVTSAQKNPTAFYLCASSMGTALNYGYTFGSGTRLTVV.